This T cell receptor beta chain was recorded in a study of blood T cell repertoires in COVID-19. TCRdb keeps only in-frame clones here, not all; method: immunoSEQ multiplex PCR. The repertoire holds 220,000 or so clones, over 65% seen once, with about 3.2% in the top ten. V shed 0 bases and J shed 1 base, with 13 bases lying between them. Germline values: CDR1 SGDLS, CDR2 YYNGEE. The CDR3 is 16 residues long. This receptor was taken from a woman aged 60 to 75 who had recovered from COVID-19. The sequencing sample was made of PBMCs or T cells enriched from blood (not recorded which). The rearrangement uses TRBV9 and TRBJ2-5; TRBD2 is a possible D gene (6 bases). The CDR3 DNA reads as TGTGCCAGCAGCGTAGCTGGGGGGACTCGCCAAGAGACCCAGTACTTC. As protein: CASSVAGGTRQETQYF.